This passage covers 26 T cell receptor beta chains from one sample sequenced in a study of beta chain features in type 1 diabetes. cDNA synthesis used the whole RNA isolate, giving expressed TCRB sequences. Some clones are missing from TCRdb's copy, which holds only in-frame ones; the method was immunoSEQ multiplex PCR. This table has just over 450,000 clones, approximately 31% appearing once. Material: naive CD4+ T cells from blood. The receptor source for this set is a man younger than 35 in good health.

This clone was seen more than once but under ten times. As DNA, the CDR3 is TGTGCCAGCAGAGGGACGGGGAACTATGGCTACACCTTC. It specifies CASRGTGNYGYTF. The chain employs TRBV27 and TRBJ1-2, with D tentatively TRBD1 (5 bases). Trimming stripped 6 bases from V and 2 bases from J, with 10 bases between. Germline V gene lookup returns CDR1 MNHEY and CDR2 SMNVEV (reference sequence). This CDR3 spans 13 amino acids.

This clone was seen more than once but under ten times. The V gene is TRBV6-6, the J gene TRBJ2-3; D remains ambiguous. CDR3 length: 13 amino acids. Trimming cost V 5 bases and J 0 bases, with 6 bases left between them. Germline CDR1 and CDR2: MNHNY and SVGAGI (reference sequence). This CDR3 is CASSLDSTDTQYF. Written as DNA, the CDR3 is TGTGCCAGCAGTCTTGACAGCACAGATACGCAGTATTTT.

This sequence joins TRBV7-9 and TRBJ2-3; D is unresolved. This CDR3 has 16 residues. The germline CDR1 and CDR2 sequences are SEHNR and FQNEAQ (reference sequence). Trimming took 2 bases from V and 0 from J, leaving 12 bases between them. The CDR3 coding sequence is TGTGCCAGCAGCTTAAGCGCCAGCGCTAGCACAGATACGCAGTATTTT. Its translation is CASSLSASASTDTQYF.

V is TRBV7-3 and J is TRBJ2-2, with D hard to call. The germline V and J ends were trimmed by 2 bases and 7 bases, with 5 bases remaining between them. CDR1 is SGHTA, CDR2 FQGTGA, per germline. There are 12 residues in the CDR3. This CDR3 is CASSLVGGELFF. The CDR3 region has the DNA TGTGCCAGCAGCTTAGTAGGCGGGGAGCTGTTTTTT.

The chain joins TRBV4-2 to TRBJ2-1; TRBD2 is a possible D gene (6 bases). The CDR3 contains 19 residues. Trimming removed 0 bases at V and 7 bases at J, with 25 bases between. From germline, CDR1 is LGHNA and CDR2 YNFKEQ. The CDR3 here is CASSQDPSPGLQAGNEQFF. CDR3 nucleotide sequence: TGTGCCAGCAGCCAAGATCCGTCACCGGGACTCCAGGCGGGGAATGAGCAGTTCTTC.

A few counts support this clone. V gene TRBV7-2 combines with J gene TRBJ2-1; tentative D call: TRBD2 (6 bases). Germline V gives CDR1 SGHTA, CDR2 FQGNSA. CDR3 length equals 16 residues. V lost 5 bases and J lost 0, with 14 bases in between. CDR3 in DNA: TGTGCCAGCAGCCGGGGGTTCGACAGCTCCTACAATGAGCAGTTCTTC. This codes for CASSRGFDSSYNEQFF. Using reference TRBV7-2 and TRBJ2-1 for the parts outside the CDR3, the full variable domain is GAGVSQSPSNKVTEKGKDVELRCDPISGHTALYWYRQSLGQGLEFLIYFQGNSAPDKSGLPSDRFSAERTGGSVSTLTIQRTQQEDSAVYLCASSRGFDSSYNEQFFGPGTRLTVL.

The chain has TRBV7-2 and TRBJ2-5; TRBD2 agrees at 8 bases. The germline CDR1 and CDR2 sequences are SGHTA and FQGNSA. This CDR3 is built from 14 residues. The J segment lost 3 bases and the V segment lost 5 bases, leaving 5 bases of the junction unmatched. The DNA of the CDR3 is TGTGCCAGCAGCCCCCGGACTAGCAAAGAGACCCAGTACTTC. The encoded protein is CASSPRTSKETQYF.

This clone was counted a few times. The V gene is TRBV7-9, the J gene TRBJ1-1, with D possibly being TRBD1 (5 bases). Germline CDR1 SEHNR, CDR2 FQNEAQ (reference sequence). The V gene lost 5 bases and the J gene lost 0 bases, with 10 bases spanning the gap. The CDR3 length is 14 residues. CDR3 bases: TGTGCCAGCAGCGCGGGACTCATGAACACTGAAGCTTTCTTT. This encodes CASSAGLMNTEAFF. The complete variable domain, with remaining parts taken from reference TRBV7-9 and TRBJ1-1, reads DTGVSQNPRHKITKRGQNVTFRCDPISEHNRLYWYRQTLGQGPEFLTYFQNEAQLEKSRLLSDRFSAERPKGSFSTLEIQRTEQGDSAMYLCASSAGLMNTEAFFGQGTRLTVV.

V and J are TRBV7-9 and TRBJ2-1; D is ambiguous. CDR1 is SEHNR and CDR2 is FQNEAQ in the germline V gene (reference sequence). The length of the CDR3 is 12 residues. Trimming removed 6 bases at V and 7 bases at J, with 10 bases between. The CDR3 loop reads CASSWVGNEQFF. CDR3 bases: TGTGCCAGCAGTTGGGTTGGGAATGAGCAGTTCTTC.

This clone was counted only a few times. This rearrangement joins TRBV5-6 to TRBJ2-3; 11 nucleotides agree with TRBD2. Germline V gives CDR1 SGHDT, CDR2 YYEEEE. The CDR3 has 15 amino acids. After removal of 4 bases from V and 0 bases from J, the junction contained 1 base not matched to a gene. For the CDR3, the DNA is TGTGCCAGCAGCGGACTAGCGGGTAGCACAGATACGCAGTATTTT. Its protein product is CASSGLAGSTDTQYF. Variable domain in full (rest from reference TRBV5-6 and TRBJ2-3): DAGVTQSPTHLIKTRGQQVTLRCSPKSGHDTVSWYQQALGQGPQFIFQYYEEEERQRGNFPDRFSGHQFPNYSSELNVNALLLGDSALYLCASSGLAGSTDTQYFGPGTRLTVL.

The V gene is TRBV10-3, the J gene TRBJ2-1; TRBD2 matches at 14 bases. The germline gives CDR1 ENHRY, CDR2 SYGVKD. The CDR3 loop spans 16 amino acids. Trimming at V came to 2 bases and at J to 13 bases, leaving 10 bases not matched to a gene. This CDR3 is CAISEPGGTSGRIQFF. The CDR3 coding sequence is TGTGCCATCAGTGAGCCGGGGGGGACTAGCGGGAGAATACAGTTCTTC.

The chain joins TRBV19 to TRBJ2-4; maybe TRBD2 (6 bases). Trimming removed 6 bases from V and 3 bases from J, with 15 bases in between. The CDR3 totals 15 residues. Germline V gene lookup returns CDR1 LNHDA and CDR2 SQIVND (reference sequence). The CDR3 region has the DNA TGTGCCAGTAGGGGACTCTCGCTTGGCAAAAACATTCAGTACTTC. Encoded protein: CASRGLSLGKNIQYF. The full variable domain, with the rest looked up from reference TRBV19 and TRBJ2-4, is DGGITQSPKYLFRKEGQNVTLSCEQNLNHDAMYWYRQDPGQGLRLIYYSQIVNDFQKGDIAEGYSVSREKKESFPLTVTSAQKNPTAFYLCASRGLSLGKNIQYFGAGTRLSVL.

This chain links TRBV7-6 with TRBJ2-5; unclear D gene. The CDR3 spans 11 residues. With 6 bases removed from V and 3 bases from J, the gap between germline ends came to 5 bases. Germline CDR1 is SGHVS and CDR2 is FNYEAQ. The CDR3 sequence is CASSSEETQYF. The CDR3, as DNA: TGTGCCAGCAGTTCCGAAGAGACCCAGTACTTC.

A few counts support this clone. The chain links TRBV28 to TRBJ1-2; tentative D call: TRBD1 (5 bases). The germline gives CDR1 MDHEN, CDR2 SYDVKM. The CDR3 is made up of 15 amino acids. V was clipped by 6 bases and J by 2 bases, with 16 bases between them. The DNA of the CDR3 is TGTGCCAGCAGAGGAAGTAGTGGGGCCAACTATGGCTACACCTTC. Translating it yields CASRGSSGANYGYTF.

This chain connects TRBV10-3 to TRBJ2-7; the match to TRBD1 covers 7 bases. Germline CDR1 is ENHRY and CDR2 is SYGVKD. This CDR3 contains 16 residues. V lost 1 base and J lost 0; bases outside the gene matches: 6. The CDR3 DNA reads TGTGCCATCAGTGAGTGGACAGGCTCAAGCTCCTACGAGCAGTACTTC. As protein: CAISEWTGSSSYEQYF.

The genes are TRBV30 and TRBJ2-3; D is possibly TRBD2 (6 bases). This CDR3 contains 14 residues. Trimming left V 1 base short and J 7 bases short, with 15 bases between. Germline V gene sequence: CDR1 GTSNPN, CDR2 SVGIG (reference sequence). CDR3 sequence reads: CAWSGDRGLNTQYF. For the CDR3, the DNA is TGTGCCTGGAGTGGGGACCGTGGACTAAATACGCAGTATTTT. Supplemented by reference TRBV30 and TRBJ2-3, the full variable domain reads SQTIHQWPATLVQPVGSPLSLECTVEGTSNPNLYWYRQAAGRGLQLLFYSVGIGQISSEVPQNLSASRPQDRQFILSSKKLLLSDSGFYLCAWSGDRGLNTQYFGPGTRLTVL.

CDR3 DNA sequence: TGTGCCTGGGGACTGGGCATGACTCGTAACACCGGGGAGCTGTTTTTT. Translation: CAWGLGMTRNTGELFF. The J gene is TRBJ2-2, the V gene TRBV30; the D gene is possibly TRBD2 (5 bases). Looked up from germline, CDR1 is GTSNPN and CDR2 is SVGIG (reference sequence). This CDR3 region has 16 residues. V lost 5 bases, J lost 2 bases, and 18 bases lay in between.

This clone was observed a few times. The chain employs TRBV9 and TRBJ2-1; tentatively, D is TRBD1 (5 bases). The CDR3 runs to 11 residues. Trimming shortened V by 8 bases and J by 10 bases, and 13 bases separated the two germline ends. The germline V gene encodes CDR1 SGDLS and CDR2 YYNGEE. This CDR3 reads CASEQVGEQFF. The CDR3 DNA is TGTGCCAGTGAACAGGTGGGAGAGCAGTTCTTC.

This chain connects TRBV7-2 to TRBJ2-7; 8 nucleotides match TRBD1. The V and J ends lost 5 bases and 4 bases, in that order; junction bases with no gene match: 4. Looked up from germline, CDR1 is SGHTA and CDR2 is FQGNSA. The CDR3 totals 13 residues. The CDR3 DNA reads TGTGCCAGCAGCCGTACAGGGGGATACGAGCAGTACTTC. This sequence encodes CASSRTGGYEQYF. The variable domain in full, with the rest retrieved from reference TRBV7-2 and TRBJ2-7, is GAGVSQSPSNKVTEKGKDVELRCDPISGHTALYWYRQSLGQGLEFLIYFQGNSAPDKSGLPSDRFSAERTGGSVSTLTIQRTQQEDSAVYLCASSRTGGYEQYFGPGTRLTVT.

This clone was observed a few times. V is TRBV5-4 and J is TRBJ2-7; possibly TRBD2 for D (6 bases). The V gene's germline CDR1 is SGHNT and CDR2 YYREEE (reference sequence). CDR3 size: 13 residues. V was trimmed by 0 bases and J by 4 bases, leaving 8 bases between them. As DNA, the CDR3 is TGTGCCAGCAGCTTGGGGACTATATACGAGCAGTACTTC. Translation gives CASSLGTIYEQYF. Variable domain in full (rest from reference TRBV5-4 and TRBJ2-7): ETGVTQSPTHLIKTRGQQVTLRCSSQSGHNTVSWYQQALGQGPQFIFQYYREEENGRGNFPPRFSGLQFPNYSSELNVNALELDDSALYLCASSLGTIYEQYFGPGTRLTVT.

This clone turned up a few times. This rearrangement joins TRBV7-6 to TRBJ1-1; D is uncertain. V lost 1 base to trimming and J lost 4 bases, with 7 bases between them. The CDR3 spans 13 residues. Germline V gene lookup returns CDR1 SGHVS and CDR2 FNYEAQ. CDR3 sequence: CASSLEPLTEAFF. The DNA of the CDR3 is TGTGCCAGCAGCTTAGAACCGCTCACTGAAGCTTTCTTT.

The V and J genes are TRBV5-4 and TRBJ1-2, with a weak D call TRBD1 (6 bases). CDR3 length equals 15 residues. Germline CDR1 reads SGHNT; CDR2 reads YYREEE (reference sequence). The germline V and J ends were trimmed by 0 bases and 2 bases, with 11 bases remaining between them. CDR3 in DNA: TGTGCCAGCAGCTTGGCCATCGACAGGAACTATGGCTACACCTTC. Residues: CASSLAIDRNYGYTF.

This clone was found a few times. V gene TRBV4-3 combines with J gene TRBJ2-5, with TRBD1 identical over 8 bases. The CDR3 has 16 amino acids. Trimming at V came to 0 bases and at J to 5 bases, leaving 8 bases not matched to a gene. CDR1 LGHNA and CDR2 YSLEER come from the germline V gene. The CDR3 loop reads CASSQETGQGGETQYF. The CDR3 DNA sequence: TGCGCCAGCAGCCAAGAGACCGGACAGGGCGGGGAGACCCAGTACTTC.

A few counts support this clone. The chain combines TRBV29-1 with TRBJ2-5; D remains ambiguous. The CDR3 covers 12 residues. CDR1 SQVTM and CDR2 ANQGSEA come from the germline V gene. V lost 7 bases to trimming and J lost 1 base, with 10 bases between them. The CDR3 coding sequence is TGCAGCGCCCACACAGTCCAAGAGACCCAGTACTTC. Its translation: CSAHTVQETQYF.

The J gene is TRBJ2-3, the V gene TRBV6-1, with D unresolved. Germline CDR1 and CDR2: MNHNS and SASEGT. This CDR3 is 14 amino acids long. V was pared by 3 bases and J by 0 bases, with 7 bases between. CDR3 sequence reads: CASSDRQSTDTQYF. CDR3 DNA: TGTGCCAGCAGTGACCGTCAGAGCACAGATACGCAGTATTTT.

The rearrangement joins TRBV30 to TRBJ1-1, with D perhaps matching TRBD1 (5 bases). Trimming pared 3 bases from V and 7 bases from J, leaving 9 bases between. Per germline, CDR1 GTSNPN and CDR2 SVGIG (reference sequence). CDR3 length: 11 residues. CDR3 DNA sequence: TGTGCCTGGAGCTATGACAGTGAAGCTTTCTTT. This codes for CAWSYDSEAFF.